These 7 T cell receptor beta chains came from one sample sequenced in a study of cytomegalovirus exposure and HLA in healthy donors. Use of 60 Vbeta and 13 Jbeta primers characterized the PCR. The assay was immunoSEQ multiplex PCR, and TCRdb's table has in-frame clones only and misses some. The sample records under 130,000 clones, just under 80% being singletons. Input material: PBMCs. The receptors come from a male donor in good health and CMV-seronegative.

The sample holds one count of this clone. Within the sample, other DNA sequences also encode this same CDR3. The gene calls are TRBV9 and TRBJ2-3; 7 nucleotides agree with TRBD1. CDR1 and CDR2 (germline): SGDLS, YYNGEE. The CDR3 is made up of 15 amino acids. With 4 bases clipped from V and 3 bases from J, the junction kept 8 bases outside the gene matches. This CDR3 is CASSPRQGRTDTQYF. CDR3 in DNA: TGTGCCAGCAGCCCCCGACAGGGCCGGACAGATACGCAGTATTTT.

This clone was counted a single time. Germline is not matched at one junction end, which may reflect a read error. This sequence joins TRBV7-9 and TRBJ1-1; weak D call: TRBD1 (5 bases). This CDR3 comprises 15 residues. The germline CDR1 and CDR2 sequences are SEHNR and FQNEAQ (reference sequence). CDR3: CSSSLTALVGTEAFF. The CDR3, as DNA: TGTTCCAGCAGCTTGACAGCCTTGGTGGGCACTGAAGCTTTCTTT.

The V call is TRBV10-1, the J call TRBJ2-2; D possibly corresponds to TRBD2 (5 bases). The CDR3 contains 16 residues. V was shortened by 2 bases and J by 0 bases, with 10 bases between the two germline ends. Germline-derived CDR1 and CDR2 are WNHNN and SYGVQD (reference sequence). The CDR3 sequence is CASSERGRANTGELFF. The CDR3 DNA reads TGCGCCAGCAGTGAGCGGGGAAGGGCGAACACCGGGGAGCTGTTTTTT.

V and J are TRBV5-4 and TRBJ2-5; 9 bases agree with TRBD1. The assigned J gene may be wrong: the sequence end matches TRBJ2-7 better. The length of the CDR3 is 15 residues. Germline V CDR1 and CDR2: SGHNT, YYREEE (reference sequence). The CDR3 loop is CASSYPGTGSYEQYF. The CDR3 DNA follows: TGTGCCAGCAGCTACCCCGGGACAGGGAGTTACGAGCAGTACTTC.

This chain connects TRBV15 to TRBJ2-6, with TRBD1 matching 7 bases. This CDR3 has 18 residues. CDR1 and CDR2 from the germline V gene are LNHNV and YYDKDF (reference sequence). J lost 0 bases, V lost 0 bases, and 5 bases had no gene match. The CDR3 DNA sequence: TGTGCCACCAGCAGAGATCTCGAGGGGGCCTCTGGGGCCAACGTCCTGACTTTC. Its protein is CATSRDLEGASGANVLTF.

The chain employs TRBV4-1 and TRBJ2-6, with D maybe TRBD2 (7 bases). The CDR3 contains 18 residues. CDR1 and CDR2 from the germline V gene are MGHRA and YSYEKL. The germline V and J ends were trimmed by 6 bases and 0 bases, with 18 bases remaining between them. This CDR3 is CASRPVGGPYSGANVLTF. The CDR3 DNA sequence: TGCGCCAGCAGACCCGTGGGGGGGCCTTACTCTGGGGCCAACGTCCTGACTTTC.

The chain couples TRBV7-9 to TRBJ1-1, with D perhaps TRBD1 (6 bases). The germline V and J ends were trimmed by 1 base and 4 bases, with 7 bases remaining between them. The CDR3 length is 13 residues. CDR1 and CDR2 from the germline V gene are SEHNR and FQNEAQ (reference sequence). The CDR3 sequence: CASSLEQGTEAFF. CDR3 sequence (DNA): TGTGCCAGCAGCTTAGAACAGGGCACTGAAGCTTTCTTT.